This T cell receptor (beta chain) was identified during a study of post-analysis software for immune sequencing data (dated by TCRdb to between 2014 and 2016). Study-level background: Recorded disease courses included relapsing-remitting, secondary progressive and progressive-relapsing multiple sclerosis, with some patients lacking subtype annotation. The patient repertoires were set against about eleven previously published healthy control repertoires from donors whose ages ranged from roughly 6 to 25 years. A subset of samples was prepared in parallel using single-end sample barcoding, then pooled and co-amplified after Illumina adapter ligation. What the authors observed across the whole study: Compared with controls, multiple sclerosis patients had significantly lower normalized Chao1 diversity, a finding suggesting substantial peripheral T-cell clonal expansion. When samples were clustered directly using the F measure, samples prepared in the same batch co-clustered strongly, which prompted a batch-effect correction. The control group was slightly older than the multiple sclerosis patient group. Patients showed significantly higher frequencies than controls for five TRBV segments, among them TRBV5-6, TRBV5-1 and TRBV20-1.

To demonstrate the VDJtools post-analysis software, the study profiled TCR beta repertoires from the peripheral blood of some 13 young patients with multiple sclerosis. The multiple sclerosis patients were children and adolescents ranging in age from roughly 6 to 16 years. To note about this clonotype: Its antigen remains undetermined. There are no base qualities to consult, and no much larger clone falls within one base.

The CDR3 spans 12 residues, from the cysteine through the phenylalanine. The sequence is cut down to CDR3 DNA, 36 bases in frame from base 1. CDR1 MDHEN and CDR2 SYDVKM are derived from the germline V gene. The protocol used for the library was PCR. Reads for this sample came from an Illumina HiSeq 2500. To reduce PCR and sequencing biases, unique molecular identifiers were built into the TCR beta cDNA libraries. Per 1 to 10 million input T cells, roughly 500,000 cDNA molecules were obtained, such that each molecule approximated one T cell. The patient libraries were prepared and sequenced with the same protocol used for the earlier healthy control dataset. Samples belonging to the same batch were prepared together, multiplexed and sequenced on a shared HiSeq lane. The authors' analysis ran thus. MIGEC handled the raw barcoded reads, throwing out single-read molecular identifier groups before consensus assembly and CDR3 extraction. VDJtools was used for post-analysis of the clonotype tables, with diversity normalized by down-sampling every dataset to the smallest sample size. To correct batch-related cross-sample contamination, repertoire overlap clustering matched CDR3 amino acid sequences but not nucleotide sequences. In TCRdb, the public reads were trimmed at Q25 with fastp and aligned with MiXCR, with productive beta chains retained. Identical CDR3 proteins give one entry, which carries the most common genes and DNA. None of the V and J calls come from the authors' own analysis; TCRdb made them. The sample table contains fewer than 850,000 distinct CDR3 sequences; only one count was recorded for just under 30% of them. The leading ten clones occupy more than 0.45% of the sample.

Recombination linked TRBV28 to TRBJ1-1; the D gene is perhaps TRBD1, from 6 matching bases. The TCR originated in a girl between 5 and 17 years old with multiple sclerosis. Specimen: blood. The DNA sequence reads TGTGCGTGGGGGCTAATGAACACTGAAGCTTTCTTT. It is translated as CAWGLMNTEAFF.